Shown below are 9 T cell receptor beta chains from a single sample sequenced in a study of blood T cell repertoires in COVID-19. TCRdb's table, derived via immunoSEQ multiplex PCR, lists solely in-frame clones and lacks some. The sample has approximately 89,000 clones, over 60% seen once. Sample: peripheral blood. The source of these receptors is a human donor in a cohort sampled during active COVID-19.

The V gene is TRBV7-6, the J gene TRBJ2-2; 12 bases align to TRBD2. CDR1 and CDR2 (germline): SGHVS, FNYEAQ. The CDR3 is 18 residues long. The V segment lost 6 bases and the J segment 1 base; nucleotides outside the gene matches: 9. CDR3 protein: CASRGPGLAGLNTGELFF. CDR3 sequence (DNA): TGTGCCAGCAGAGGTCCGGGACTAGCGGGCCTGAACACCGGGGAGCTGTTTTTT. The full variable domain, rest sourced from reference TRBV7-6 and TRBJ2-2, is GAGVSQSPRYKVTKRGQDVALRCDPISGHVSLYWYRQALGQGPEFLTYFNYEAQQDKSGLPNDRFSAERPEGSISTLTIQRTEQRDSAMYRCASRGPGLAGLNTGELFFGEGSRLTVL.

CDR3 nucleotides: TGCGCCAGCAGCGACCGGGACAGGGGGCTGGACACTGAAGCTTTCTTT. Its translation: CASSDRDRGLDTEAFF. This chain links TRBV4-1 with TRBJ1-1; 12 positions agree with TRBD1. The CDR3 sequence is 16 residues long. V lost 5 bases to trimming and J lost 3 bases; unmatched junction nucleotides: 7. CDR1 and CDR2 (germline): MGHRA, YSYEKL.

The genes are TRBV11-2 and TRBJ2-1, with D unresolved. The germline gives CDR1 SGHAT, CDR2 FQNNGV. Deletions cut 3 bases from V and 7 bases from J, with 7 bases between. This CDR3 is 12 amino acids long. The CDR3 DNA reads TGTGCCAGCAGCTTGTCCAGGAATGAGCAGTTCTTC. This translates into CASSLSRNEQFF. The full variable domain, its missing parts supplied by reference TRBV11-2 and TRBJ2-1, is EAGVAQSPRYKIIEKRQSVAFWCNPISGHATLYWYQQILGQGPKLLIQFQNNGVVDDSQLPKDRFSAERLKGVDSTLKIQPAKLEDSAVYLCASSLSRNEQFFGPGTRLTVL.

The chain recombines TRBV28 with TRBJ2-7, with D perhaps TRBD1 (5 bases). V was shortened by 2 bases and J by 0 bases, with 14 bases between the two germline ends. Germline V lookup: CDR1 MDHEN, CDR2 SYDVKM. This CDR3 has 16 amino acids. The CDR3 DNA follows: TGTGCCAGCAGTTTAGCCGTCATTAGGGGCTCCTACGAGCAGTACTTC. This codes for CASSLAVIRGSYEQYF. The full variable domain, its missing parts supplied by reference TRBV28 and TRBJ2-7, is DVKVTQSSRYLVKRTGEKVFLECVQDMDHENMFWYRQDPGLGLRLIYFSYDVKMKEKGDIPEGYSVSREKKERFSLILESASTNQTSMYLCASSLAVIRGSYEQYFGPGTRLTVT.

The rearrangement joins TRBV27 to TRBJ2-7; weak D call: TRBD2 (5 bases). V was clipped by 4 bases and J by 6 bases, with 13 bases between them. CDR3 length: 13 amino acids. Germline CDR1 reads MNHEY; CDR2 reads SMNVEV (reference sequence). The CDR3 here is CASSSTRLREQYF. The CDR3 region has the DNA TGTGCCAGCAGTTCGACCCGACTACGCGAGCAGTACTTC.

J is TRBJ1-1 and V is TRBV28, with D maybe TRBD1 (6 bases). Per germline, CDR1 MDHEN and CDR2 SYDVKM. This CDR3 comprises 13 residues. Trimming left V 5 bases short and J 4 bases short, with 11 bases between. CDR3 sequence reads: CASSAEGVTEAFF. The CDR3 nucleotides read TGTGCCAGCAGTGCCGAGGGGGTCACTGAAGCTTTCTTT.

The chain uses TRBV21-1 and TRBJ2-3; TRBD2 is the table's D call, not checked against the DNA. TRBV21-1 is shown as a pseudogene. This CDR3 is 17 amino acids long. CDR3 DNA sequence: TGTGCCAGCAGCAACATGGCGAGCGGGAGCCGGGAAGATACGCAGTATTTT. It translates to CASSNMASGSREDTQYF.

This rearrangement joins TRBV12-5 to TRBJ2-3; the D gene is possibly TRBD2 (5 bases). The CDR3 spans 13 residues. Germline V CDR1 and CDR2: LGHNT, FRNRAP. V was cut by 6 bases and J by 2 bases, with 9 bases left in between. CDR3 bases: TGTGCTAGTGGCACGGGAAACACAGATACGCAGTATTTT. It yields the protein CASGTGNTDTQYF.

This clone has just a few counts. V usage is TRBV27 and J usage is TRBJ1-6; D not resolved. V lost 5 bases to trimming and J lost 8 bases, with 7 bases between them. From germline, CDR1 is MNHEY and CDR2 SMNVEV (reference sequence). This CDR3 is 12 amino acids long. The CDR3 spells CASSPRDSPLHF. The CDR3 DNA reads TGTGCCAGCAGTCCCCGGGATTCACCCCTCCACTTT.